The 19 T cell receptor beta chains below come from one sample, sequenced in a study of cytomegalovirus exposure and HLA in healthy donors. Use of 60 Vbeta and 13 Jbeta primers characterized the PCR. Clones were read by immunoSEQ multiplex PCR, and TCRdb kept only the in-frame ones, dropping some. The table has roughly 110,000 clones, approximately 60% seen once. The sample consisted of PBMCs. All receptors come from a woman aged 30 to 39 in good health and CMV-seronegative.

The rearrangement links TRBV28 to TRBJ1-6, with D hard to call. Per the germline V gene, CDR1 is MDHEN and CDR2 is SYDVKM. The CDR3 loop spans 15 amino acids. Trimming took 0 bases from V and 7 from J, leaving 10 bases between them. Written as DNA, the CDR3 is TGTGCCAGCAGTTTATGGCGTCGCGCCAATTCACCCCTCCACTTT. Translation gives CASSLWRRANSPLHF.

This clone was detected only once. The chain carries TRBV6-1 and TRBJ2-1; TRBD2 agrees at 7 bases. V was clipped by 5 bases and J by 5 bases; unmatched bases: 9. This CDR3 region has 15 residues. Looked up from germline, CDR1 is MNHNS and CDR2 is SASEGT. This CDR3 is CASSLLWGGDNEQFF. CDR3 coding DNA: TGTGCCAGCAGTCTTCTTTGGGGGGGGGACAATGAGCAGTTCTTC.

The chain is built from TRBV5-4 and TRBJ2-7; 7 bases map to TRBD2. V shed 4 bases and J 2 bases; nucleotides not matched to a gene: 3. CDR1 is SGHNT, CDR2 YYREEE, per germline (reference sequence). The CDR3 sequence is 13 residues long. CDR3: CASSGSGPYEQYF. CDR3 in DNA: TGTGCCAGCAGCGGTAGCGGGCCCTACGAGCAGTACTTC.

The chain links TRBV6-5 to TRBJ2-3; no clear D. Germline loops: CDR1 MNHEY, CDR2 SVGAGI. V dropped 6 bases and J dropped 3 bases, with 10 bases sitting between them. The CDR3 totals 13 residues. CDR3 region: CASRMIATDTQYF. CDR3 DNA: TGTGCCAGCAGGATGATAGCAACAGATACGCAGTATTTT.

This clone was seen only a few times. The V gene is TRBV5-4, the J gene TRBJ2-7; 7 bases agree with TRBD1. Germline values: CDR1 SGHNT, CDR2 YYREEE (reference sequence). The CDR3 runs 14 residues. J was trimmed by 6 bases and V by 0 bases; bases with no gene match: 6. The CDR3 loop reads CASSLESRGSEQYF. In DNA, the CDR3 is TGTGCCAGCAGCTTGGAGAGCAGGGGGAGCGAGCAGTACTTC.

V usage is TRBV28 and J usage is TRBJ2-3; TRBD2 matches at 8 bases. V lost 10 bases and J lost 4; bases outside the gene matches: 10. Germline V gene data show CDR1 as MDHEN and CDR2 as SYDVKM. The CDR3 contains 14 residues. The CDR3 bases are TGTGCCACGGCGGGACTAGAGGCATCAGATACGCAGTATTTT. Its protein product is CATAGLEASDTQYF.

V usage is TRBV11-2 and J usage is TRBJ2-1; TRBD2 aligns across 12 bases. This CDR3 contains 14 residues. Trimming at V came to 5 bases and at J to 15 bases, leaving 11 bases not matched to a gene. The V gene's germline CDR1 is SGHAT and CDR2 FQNNGV. The DNA of the CDR3 is TGTGCCAGCAGCGCGTTGACTAGCGGGAGTTCTCTGTTCTTC. As protein: CASSALTSGSSLFF.

For the CDR3, the DNA is TGTGCCAGCAGCCGAAAGACTAGCGGTGCTGGCTACGAGCAGTACTTC. It encodes CASSRKTSGAGYEQYF. This rearrangement joins TRBV5-8 to TRBJ2-7; TRBD2 matches 9 bases. This CDR3 comprises 16 residues. V was clipped by 4 bases and J by 3 bases; unmatched bases: 11. Per the germline V gene, CDR1 is SGHTS and CDR2 is YDEGEE.

This chain connects TRBV19 to TRBJ1-5; 8 nucleotides line up with TRBD1. CDR1 and CDR2 from the germline V gene are LNHDA and SQIVND (reference sequence). The CDR3 runs to 17 residues. V was pared by 3 bases and J by 5 bases, with 12 bases of the junction left unmatched. The CDR3 region is CASSIRAATGDHQPQHF. The CDR3 DNA reads as TGTGCCAGTAGTATCAGGGCGGCGACAGGGGATCATCAGCCCCAGCATTTT.

V is TRBV19 and J is TRBJ1-5; maybe TRBD1 (5 bases). Deletions cut 4 bases from V and 7 bases from J, with 14 bases between. The CDR3 loop spans 14 amino acids. CDR1 LNHDA and CDR2 SQIVND come from the germline V gene (reference sequence). CDR3 residues: CASSNVQGGQPQHF. The DNA for the CDR3 is TGTGCCAGTAGTAACGTCCAGGGTGGCCAGCCCCAGCATTTT.

The chain combines TRBV7-6 with TRBJ2-1, with 8 bases aligning to TRBD2. The CDR3 length is 17 residues. Germline loops: CDR1 SGHVS, CDR2 FNYEAQ. V lost 5 bases, J lost 4 bases, and 13 bases stayed unmatched. DNA of the CDR3: TGTGCCAGCAGCCCAGGGAGCGGGAGCTTTCAGTACAATGAGCAGTTCTTC. As protein: CASSPGSGSFQYNEQFF.

The genes are TRBV28 and TRBJ2-7; TRBD1 aligns across 8 bases. V shed 5 bases, J shed 5 bases, and the junction held 2 bases outside the gene matches. The CDR3 extends over 12 amino acids. Germline values: CDR1 MDHEN, CDR2 SYDVKM. In DNA, the CDR3 is TGTGCCAGCAGTCTGACAGGGGACGAGCAGTACTTC. Protein: CASSLTGDEQYF.

The gene calls are TRBV15 and TRBJ2-5, with 9 bases aligning to TRBD2. V was clipped by 10 bases and J by 3 bases; unmatched bases: 18. The CDR3 is 17 residues long. Germline V gives CDR1 LNHNV, CDR2 YYDKDF (reference sequence). The CDR3 loop is CAKLLAGAGAIKETQYF. CDR3 sequence (DNA): TGTGCCAAATTACTAGCGGGCGCGGGCGCGATTAAAGAGACCCAGTACTTC.

A single count supports this clone. This chain joins TRBV6-1 and TRBJ2-7; TRBD2 agrees at 7 bases. The V segment lost 7 bases and the J segment 0 bases; nucleotides outside the gene matches: 3. Germline V gives CDR1 MNHNS, CDR2 SASEGT. This CDR3 contains 13 residues. This CDR3 reads CASIGGSSYEQYF. The CDR3 coding sequence is TGTGCCAGCATAGGCGGGAGCTCCTACGAGCAGTACTTC.

The V and J genes are TRBV6-1 and TRBJ1-4; the D gene is possibly TRBD1 (5 bases). Deletions cut 7 bases from V and 5 bases from J, with 14 bases between. CDR3 length: 14 residues. CDR1 and CDR2 (germline): MNHNS, SASEGT. The CDR3 spells CASNPRSGNEKLFF. CDR3 sequence (DNA): TGTGCCAGCAACCCAAGGTCAGGGAATGAAAAACTGTTTTTT.

CDR3 protein: CASSFREDQPQHF. CDR3 nucleotide sequence: TGTGCCAGCTCCTTTAGAGAGGATCAGCCCCAGCATTTT. The V call is TRBV7-9, the J call TRBJ1-5; D not resolved. This CDR3 is built from 13 residues. The V end was cut by 8 bases, the J end by 5 bases, with 13 bases between. Germline CDR1 SEHNR, CDR2 FQNEAQ (reference sequence).

V usage is TRBV28 and J usage is TRBJ2-7; 7 nucleotides agree with TRBD2. The CDR3 totals 13 residues. From germline, CDR1 is MDHEN and CDR2 SYDVKM. The CDR3 nucleotides read TGTGCTACCGGGGAGGGGTCCTCCTACGAGCAGTACTTC. Translation gives CATGEGSSYEQYF.

This chain connects TRBV6-6 to TRBJ1-2, with D tentatively TRBD1 (5 bases). The germline V and J ends were trimmed by 0 bases and 4 bases, with 12 bases remaining between them. Germline V gene data show CDR1 as MNHNY and CDR2 as SVGAGI (reference sequence). The CDR3 extends over 15 amino acids. The CDR3 here is CASSYSTAQVYGYTF. The CDR3 DNA reads as TGTGCCAGCAGTTACTCGACAGCCCAAGTCTATGGCTACACCTTC.

This chain uses TRBV11-3 with TRBJ2-7; TRBD2 aligns across 7 bases. Germline trimming cut 1 base from V and 3 bases from J; bases unmatched to any gene: 6. The germline V gene encodes CDR1 SGHNT and CDR2 YENEEA. CDR3 length equals 15 residues. The DNA of the CDR3 is TGTGCCAGCAGCTTAGCCGGCGGGAGTTACTACGAGCAGTACTTC. Amino acids: CASSLAGGSYYEQYF. Looking up the rest from reference TRBV11-3 and TRBJ2-7 gives the full variable domain: EAGVVQSPRYKIIEKKQPVAFWCNPISGHNTLYWYLQNLGQGPELLIRYENEEAVDDSQLPKDRFSAERLKGVDSTLKIQPAELGDSAVYLCASSLAGGSYYEQYFGPGTRLTVT.